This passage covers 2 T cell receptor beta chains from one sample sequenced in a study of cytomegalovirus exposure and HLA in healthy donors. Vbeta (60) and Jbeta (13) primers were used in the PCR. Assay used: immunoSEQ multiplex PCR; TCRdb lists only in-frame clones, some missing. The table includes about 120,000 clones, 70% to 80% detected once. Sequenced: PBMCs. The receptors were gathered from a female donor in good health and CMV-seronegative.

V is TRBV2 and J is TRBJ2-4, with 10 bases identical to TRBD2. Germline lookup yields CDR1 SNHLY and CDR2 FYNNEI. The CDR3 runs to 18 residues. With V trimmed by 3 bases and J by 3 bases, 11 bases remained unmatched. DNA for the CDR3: TGTGCCAGCAGTGACCCTCTAGCGGGAGTGGGAGTCAAAAACATTCAGTACTTC. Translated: CASSDPLAGVGVKNIQYF.

The CDR3 protein is CASSLFGANYGYTF. CDR3 bases: TGCGCCAGCAGCCTTTTTGGGGCGAACTATGGCTACACCTTC. The rearrangement joins TRBV5-1 to TRBJ1-2, with D possibly matching TRBD1 (5 bases). The ends were cut back, 4 bases at V and 2 bases at J, with 12 bases in the middle. This CDR3 contains 14 residues. Germline-derived CDR1 and CDR2 are SGHRS and YFSETQ.